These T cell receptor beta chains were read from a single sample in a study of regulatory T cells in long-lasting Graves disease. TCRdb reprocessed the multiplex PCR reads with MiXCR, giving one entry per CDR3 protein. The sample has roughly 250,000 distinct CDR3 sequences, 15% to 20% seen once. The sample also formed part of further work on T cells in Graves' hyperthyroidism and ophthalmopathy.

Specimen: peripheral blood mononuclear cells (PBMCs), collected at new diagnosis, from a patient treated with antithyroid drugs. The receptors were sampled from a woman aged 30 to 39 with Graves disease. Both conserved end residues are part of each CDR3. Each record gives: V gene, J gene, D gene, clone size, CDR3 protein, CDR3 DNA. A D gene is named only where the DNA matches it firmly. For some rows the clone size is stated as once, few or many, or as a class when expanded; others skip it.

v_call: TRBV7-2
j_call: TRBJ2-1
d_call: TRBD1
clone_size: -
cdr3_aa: CAGSSGQGSYNEQFF
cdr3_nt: TGCGCCGGCAGCTCCGGACAGGGTTCCTACAATGAGCAGTTCTTC

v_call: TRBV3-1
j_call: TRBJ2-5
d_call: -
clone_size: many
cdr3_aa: CASSQGETQYF
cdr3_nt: TGCGCCAGCAGCCAAGGAGAGACCCAGTACTTC

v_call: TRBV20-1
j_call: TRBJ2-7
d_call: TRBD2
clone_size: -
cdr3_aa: CSARRASGGPYEQYF
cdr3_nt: TGCAGTGCTAGGAGGGCTAGCGGGGGGCCCTACGAGCAGTACTTC

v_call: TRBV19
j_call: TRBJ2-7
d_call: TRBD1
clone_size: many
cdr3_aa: CASRQSPGQGGYEQYF
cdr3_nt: TGTGCCAGTAGACAAAGCCCGGGACAGGGTGGCTACGAGCAGTACTTC

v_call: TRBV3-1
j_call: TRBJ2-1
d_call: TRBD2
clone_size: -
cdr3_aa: CASSHLTSGGALEQFF
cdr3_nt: TGTGCCAGCAGCCACCTGACTAGCGGGGGGGCCCTTGAGCAGTTCTTC

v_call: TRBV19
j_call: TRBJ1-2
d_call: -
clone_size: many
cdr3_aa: CASTDRTNYGYTF
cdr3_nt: TGTGCCAGTACCGATAGGACTAACTATGGCTACACCTTC

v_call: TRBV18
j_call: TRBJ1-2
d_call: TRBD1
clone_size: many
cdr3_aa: CASSPTTGGSYGYTF
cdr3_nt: TGTGCCAGCTCACCAACGACAGGGGGTAGCTATGGCTACACCTTC

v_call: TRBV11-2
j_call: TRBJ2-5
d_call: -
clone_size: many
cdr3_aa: CASSPLGAGETQYF
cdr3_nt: TGTGCCAGCAGTCCTCTGGGGGCTGGGGAGACCCAGTACTTC

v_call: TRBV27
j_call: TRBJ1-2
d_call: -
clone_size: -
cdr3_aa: CASKGGPHRGYTF
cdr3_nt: TGTGCCAGCAAAGGCGGCCCCCATAGGGGCTACACCTTC

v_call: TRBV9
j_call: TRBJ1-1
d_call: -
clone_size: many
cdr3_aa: CASSVGVGGPIKAFF
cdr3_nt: TGTGCCAGCAGCGTAGGAGTCGGGGGACCGATTAAAGCTTTCTTT

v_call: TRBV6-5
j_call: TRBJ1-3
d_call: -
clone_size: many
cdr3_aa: CASSYSQGNTIYF
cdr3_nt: TGTGCCAGCAGTTACTCCCAGGGAAACACCATATATTTT

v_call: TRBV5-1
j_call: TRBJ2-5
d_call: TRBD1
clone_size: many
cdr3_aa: CASSLGQGVVEETQYF
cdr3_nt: TGCGCCAGCAGCTTGGGACAGGGTGTCGTCGAGGAGACCCAGTACTTC

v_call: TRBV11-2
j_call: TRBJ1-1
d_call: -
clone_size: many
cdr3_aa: CASSTLRGAGTEAFF
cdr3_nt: TGTGCCAGCAGCACCCTTCGAGGGGCGGGAACTGAAGCTTTCTTT

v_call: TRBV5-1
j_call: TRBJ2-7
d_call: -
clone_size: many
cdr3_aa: CASSLWAVGEQYF
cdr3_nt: TGCGCCAGCAGCTTGTGGGCCGTGGGTGAGCAGTACTTC

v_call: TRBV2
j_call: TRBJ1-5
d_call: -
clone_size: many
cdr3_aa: CASKLSRNQPQHF
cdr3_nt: TGTGCCAGCAAACTATCGCGCAATCAGCCCCAGCATTTT

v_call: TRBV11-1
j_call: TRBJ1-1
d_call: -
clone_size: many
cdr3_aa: CASSRVGLYTEAFF
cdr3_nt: TGTGCCAGCAGCCGCGTGGGACTTTACACTGAAGCTTTCTTT

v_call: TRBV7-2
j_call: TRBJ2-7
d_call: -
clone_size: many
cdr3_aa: CASSLRGSLYEQYF
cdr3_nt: TGTGCCAGCAGCTTACGGGGGTCGTTATACGAGCAGTACTTC

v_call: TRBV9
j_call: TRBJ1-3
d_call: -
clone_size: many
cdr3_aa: CASSPRIISGNTIYF
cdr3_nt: TGTGCCAGCAGCCCCCGAATAATCTCTGGAAACACCATATATTTT

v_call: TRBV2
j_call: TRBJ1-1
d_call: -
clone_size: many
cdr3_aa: CASSSLGEGTEAFF
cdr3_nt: TGTGCCAGCAGTTCCCTAGGGGAGGGCACTGAAGCTTTCTTT

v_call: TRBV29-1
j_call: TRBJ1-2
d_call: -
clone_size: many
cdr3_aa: CSATTASNYGYTF
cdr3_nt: TGCAGCGCGACGACAGCAAGTAACTATGGCTACACCTTC

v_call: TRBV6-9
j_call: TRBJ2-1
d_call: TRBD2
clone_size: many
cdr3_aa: CASSYYLTSGYNEQFF
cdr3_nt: TGTGCCAGCAGTTACTATTTGACTAGCGGATACAATGAGCAGTTCTTC

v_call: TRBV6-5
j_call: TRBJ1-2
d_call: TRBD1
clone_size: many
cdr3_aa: CASSYSGTGGLGYTF
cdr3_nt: TGTGCCAGCAGTTACTCAGGGACAGGGGGCCTTGGCTACACCTTC

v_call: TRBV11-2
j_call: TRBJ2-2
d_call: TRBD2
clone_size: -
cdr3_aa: CASSLGQAGGPGELFF
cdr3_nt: TGTGCCAGCAGCTTAGGTCAAGCGGGAGGGCCCGGGGAGCTGTTTTTT

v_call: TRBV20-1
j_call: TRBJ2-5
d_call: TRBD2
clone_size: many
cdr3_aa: CSARDGGGWATQYF
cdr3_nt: TGCAGTGCTAGAGATGGCGGGGGGTGGGCGACCCAGTACTTC

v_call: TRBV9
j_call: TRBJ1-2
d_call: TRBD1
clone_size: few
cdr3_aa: CASSVTPTGSNYGYTF
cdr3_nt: TGTGCCAGCAGCGTAACCCCGACAGGGTCTAACTATGGCTACACCTTC

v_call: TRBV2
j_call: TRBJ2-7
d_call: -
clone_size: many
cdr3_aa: CASSEVETGSREQYF
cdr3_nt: TGTGCCAGCAGTGAAGTTGAGACAGGCTCGCGCGAGCAGTACTTC

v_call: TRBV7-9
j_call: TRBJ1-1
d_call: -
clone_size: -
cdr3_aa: CASRGGGGTEAFF
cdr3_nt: TGTGCCAGCAGAGGAGGAGGGGGCACTGAAGCTTTCTTT

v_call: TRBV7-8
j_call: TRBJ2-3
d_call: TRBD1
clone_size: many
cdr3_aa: CASSLRTGVTDTQYF
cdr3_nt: TGTGCCAGCAGCTTACGGACAGGGGTAACAGATACGCAGTATTTT

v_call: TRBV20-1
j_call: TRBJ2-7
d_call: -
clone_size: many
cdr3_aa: CSATRVEGISYEQYF
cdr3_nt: TGCAGTGCCACCCGGGTAGAGGGAATCTCCTACGAGCAGTACTTC

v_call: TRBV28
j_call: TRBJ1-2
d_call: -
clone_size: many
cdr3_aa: CASSLWDVRGYGYTF
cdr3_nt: TGTGCCAGCAGTTTATGGGACGTTAGAGGGTATGGCTACACCTTC

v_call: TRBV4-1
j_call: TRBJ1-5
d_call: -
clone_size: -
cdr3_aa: CASSQPGTLQPQHF
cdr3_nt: TGCGCCAGCAGCCAGCCGGGAACTTTACAGCCCCAGCATTTT

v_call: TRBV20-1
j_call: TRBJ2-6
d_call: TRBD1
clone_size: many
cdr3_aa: CSAPGTGGSGANVLTF
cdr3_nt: TGCAGTGCCCCCGGGACAGGGGGATCTGGGGCCAACGTCCTGACTTTC

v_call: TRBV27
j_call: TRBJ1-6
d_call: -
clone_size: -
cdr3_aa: CASKIGVFGGRRNSPLHF
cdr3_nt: TGTGCCAGCAAAATTGGGGTTTTCGGGGGTCGTCGAAATTCACCCCTCCACTTT

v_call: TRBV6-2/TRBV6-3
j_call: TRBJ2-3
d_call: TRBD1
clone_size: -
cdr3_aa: CASSGGQNLDTDTQYF
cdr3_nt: TGTGCCAGCAGTGGGGGACAGAACCTAGACACAGATACGCAGTATTTT

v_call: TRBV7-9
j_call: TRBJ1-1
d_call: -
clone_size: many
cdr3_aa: CASSLGWEAFF
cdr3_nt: TGTGCCAGCAGCTTAGGGTGGGAAGCTTTCTTT

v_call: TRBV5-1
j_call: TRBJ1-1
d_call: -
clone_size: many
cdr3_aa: CASSFQAADSEAFF
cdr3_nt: TGCGCCAGCAGCTTTCAGGCGGCGGATTCGGAAGCTTTCTTT

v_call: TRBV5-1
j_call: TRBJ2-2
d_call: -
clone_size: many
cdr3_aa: CASSYGNTGELFF
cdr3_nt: TGTGCCAGCAGCTACGGCAACACCGGGGAGCTGTTTTTT

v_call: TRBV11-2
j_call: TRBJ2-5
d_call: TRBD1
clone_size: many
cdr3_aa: CASSLGGGAETQYF
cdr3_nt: TGTGCCAGCAGCTTAGGAGGGGGCGCAGAGACCCAGTACTTC

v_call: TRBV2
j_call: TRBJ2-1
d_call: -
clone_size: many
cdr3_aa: CASVGNSYNEQFF
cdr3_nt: TGTGCCAGCGTGGGCAACTCCTACAATGAGCAGTTCTTC

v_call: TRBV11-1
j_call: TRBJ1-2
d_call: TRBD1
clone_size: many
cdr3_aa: CASEKRSGTGGLYGYTF
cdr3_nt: TGTGCCAGCGAGAAGAGGTCAGGGACAGGAGGCTTATATGGCTACACCTTC

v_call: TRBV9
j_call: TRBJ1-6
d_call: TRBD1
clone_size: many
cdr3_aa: CASSVETGRSPLHF
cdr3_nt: TGTGCCAGCAGCGTAGAGACAGGGAGATCACCCCTCCACTTT

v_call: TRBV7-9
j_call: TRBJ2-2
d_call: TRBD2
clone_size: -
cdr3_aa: CASSTRGENTGELFF
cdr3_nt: TGTGCCAGCAGCACGCGGGGGGAAAACACCGGGGAGCTGTTTTTT

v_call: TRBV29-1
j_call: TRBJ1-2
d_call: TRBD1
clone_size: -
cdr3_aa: CSADPGTDGYTF
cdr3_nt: TGCAGCGCAGACCCCGGGACAGACGGCTACACCTTC

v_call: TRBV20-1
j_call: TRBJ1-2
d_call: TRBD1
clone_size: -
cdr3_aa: CSARRQGGDYGYTF
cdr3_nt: TGCAGTGCTAGACGACAGGGGGGGGACTATGGCTACACCTTC

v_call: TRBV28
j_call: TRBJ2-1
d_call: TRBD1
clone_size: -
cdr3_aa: CASRTEGAGWGNEQFF
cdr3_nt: TGTGCCAGCAGGACCGAGGGGGCGGGCTGGGGAAATGAGCAGTTCTTC

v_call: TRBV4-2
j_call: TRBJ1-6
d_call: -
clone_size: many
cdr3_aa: CASSQEVHNSPLHF
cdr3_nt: TGTGCCAGCAGCCAAGAGGTCCATAATTCACCCCTCCACTTT

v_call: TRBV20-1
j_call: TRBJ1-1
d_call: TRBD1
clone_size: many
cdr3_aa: CSAETGTYTEAFF
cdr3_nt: TGCAGTGCTGAGACAGGGACTTACACTGAAGCTTTCTTT

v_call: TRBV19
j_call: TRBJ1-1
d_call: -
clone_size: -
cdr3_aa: CASSIGTARNGAFF
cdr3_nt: TGTGCCAGTAGTATAGGGACGGCACGGAACGGGGCTTTCTTT

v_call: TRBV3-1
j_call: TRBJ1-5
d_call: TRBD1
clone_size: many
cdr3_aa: CASSQNQGAQPQHF
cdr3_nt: TGTGCCAGCAGCCAAAACCAGGGGGCCCAGCCCCAGCATTTT

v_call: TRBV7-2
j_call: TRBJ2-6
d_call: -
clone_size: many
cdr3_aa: CASSQVLGQAAHSGANVLTF
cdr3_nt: TGCGCCAGCAGCCAAGTTCTGGGACAAGCCGCCCACTCTGGGGCCAACGTCCTGACTTTC

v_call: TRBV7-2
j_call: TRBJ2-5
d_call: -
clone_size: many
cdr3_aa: CASSLMASYQETQYF
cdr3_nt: TGTGCCAGCAGCTTAATGGCTTCGTACCAAGAGACCCAGTACTTC

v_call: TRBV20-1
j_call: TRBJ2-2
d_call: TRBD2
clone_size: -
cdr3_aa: CSARGTSGTGELFF
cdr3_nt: TGCAGTGCTAGAGGGACTAGCGGCACCGGGGAGCTGTTTTTT

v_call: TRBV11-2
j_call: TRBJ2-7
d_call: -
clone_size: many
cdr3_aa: CASSLATSSYEQYF
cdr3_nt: TGTGCCAGCAGCTTAGCCACGAGCTCCTACGAGCAGTACTTC

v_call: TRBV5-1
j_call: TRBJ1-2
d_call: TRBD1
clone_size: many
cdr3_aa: CASSLRQGANYSYTF
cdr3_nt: TGCGCCAGCAGCTTGAGGCAGGGGGCTAACTATAGCTACACCTTC

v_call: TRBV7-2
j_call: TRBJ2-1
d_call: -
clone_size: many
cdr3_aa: CASSLGVGSSYNEQFF
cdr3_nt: TGTGCCAGCAGCTTAGGTGTCGGGAGCTCCTACAATGAGCAGTTCTTC

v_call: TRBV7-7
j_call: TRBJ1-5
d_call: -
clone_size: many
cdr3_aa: CASSLLCDRSNQPQHF
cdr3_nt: TGTGCTAGCAGCTTACTTTGCGACAGAAGCAATCAGCCCCAGCATTTT